This T cell receptor (beta chain) was sequenced in a study of control samples from healthy donors and cancer patients. Measured with immunoSEQ multiplex PCR; TCRdb has only the in-frame clones, and not every one. The sample has about 44,000 clones, more than 70% seen once; the top ten hold roughly 10%. Sequences were obtained from PBMCs. The source of this sequence is a woman aged 55-69 years with lung cancer.

This CDR3 reads CASSLRTGTPGHEQYF. CDR3 nucleotides: TGTGCCAGCAGCTTAAGAACCGGGACCCCCGGCCACGAGCAGTACTTC. The rearrangement joins TRBV11-2 to TRBJ2-7; D is tentatively TRBD1 or TRBD2 (5 bases each). The germline V and J ends were trimmed by 2 bases and 5 bases, with 19 bases remaining between them. Germline lookup yields CDR1 SGHAT and CDR2 FQNNGV. This CDR3 is 16 amino acids long.